This T cell receptor (beta chain) was found in a study of PD-L1 blockade in urothelial cancer. The wider study: After treatment start, blood was analyzed at 3 weeks (second dose) and at 6 weeks.

The time point denotes: peripheral blood 6 weeks after treatment start. V lost 5 bases and J 0 bases, leaving 14 bases between the germline ends. Looked up from germline, CDR1 is MNHEY and CDR2 is SMNVEV (reference sequence). There are 16 residues in the CDR3. Sequencing used immunoSEQ multiplex PCR; TCRdb keeps in-frame clones, though not all of them. Of under 35,000 clones in the sample, 70% to 90% were seen once. This clone appeared a few times. The specimen comprised PBMCs, sampled around atezolizumab (anti-PD-L1) treatment. This chain links TRBV27 with TRBJ1-5, with a weak D call TRBD1 (5 bases). The TCR was taken from an elderly man with urothelial cancer. CDR3 sequence reads: CASSQLGDYSNQPQHF. The DNA of the CDR3 is TGTGCCAGCAGTCAACTTGGGGACTATAGCAATCAGCCCCAGCATTTT.